This T cell receptor (beta chain) was identified in a study of T cell repertoires in cytomegalovirus infection (dated by TCRdb to about 2019). Regarding the research as a whole: Donor HLA type was relevant to the analysis, as public TCR beta signatures indicated carriage of CMV infection together with the matching HLA type. Results the study describes overall, beyond this receptor: In both this cohort and an independent roughly 350-donor cohort, the cumulative frequency of public TCR beta family members distinguished carriers of CMV infection plus the relevant HLA type. The ex vivo response was dominated by HLA-C-restricted CMV-specific TCR beta clonotypes, which also provided the single most frequent clonotype in two of eight donors.

This clonotype was observed a few times. This clone's antigen is unknown. Within one base of it there is no much larger clone, and no base qualities were kept. Sequencing was performed on an Illumina HiSeq 1500. The raw public data were reprocessed by TCRdb itself: fastp quality trimming at Q25, MiXCR clonotype calling, in-frame beta chains only. Here each entry gathers all rows of one CDR3 protein and keeps the most common genes and DNA. In all, the sample holds around 740,000 distinct CDR3 sequences, and less than 40% of those were seen once. Roughly 2.8% of the sample comes from the top ten. After removal of 6 bases from V and 1 base from J, the junction retains 7 bases not matched to a gene. The CDR3, cysteine through phenylalanine, is 15 amino acids long. Here the CDR3 DNA is all that survives: 45 bases in frame from base 1. From the germline V gene, CDR1 is MDHEN and CDR2 is SYDVKM.

This chain is built from TRBV28 and TRBJ1-1, and TRBD1 matches 8 of the central bases. This receptor was identified in a human donor in good health (CMV status not recorded). Some clones in this sample may be carry-over from other donors' samples. Sequencing was performed on PBMCs. The CDR3 here reads CASRRSGQGNTEAFF. The sequenced DNA is TGTGCCAGCAGGCGCTCCGGACAGGGGAACACTGAAGCTTTCTTT.